Following are 10 T cell receptor beta chains from one sample sequenced in a study of human T cells and chemical hapten exposure. The sample's time point: patch test 1, 2 weeks after DPC sensitization. Treatment noted: therapeutic diphenylcyclopropenone sensitization with weekly scalp DPC. TCRdb ran MiXCR on the RACE reads and lists one entry per CDR3 protein. The data show roughly 98,000 distinct CDR3 sequences, with around 12% seen just once and roughly 2.1% held by the top ten. Material: whole blood, obtained in connection with sensitization to the hapten diphenylcyclopropenone (DPC). These receptor sequences come from a woman aged 40 to 50 with alopecia areata. Some clones in this sample may be carry-over from other donors' samples.

This clonotype has more than one count but fewer than ten. The chain recombines TRBV28 with TRBJ2-7; D ambiguous. The CDR3 spans 12 residues. Germline V gene sequence: CDR1 MDHEN, CDR2 SYDVKM. V lost 5 bases to trimming and J lost 6 bases, with 11 bases between them. The CDR3 loop is CASSGVRAEQYF. The DNA of the CDR3 is TGTGCCAGCAGTGGGGTTCGAGCCGAGCAGTACTTC. The full variable domain, with the rest looked up from reference TRBV28 and TRBJ2-7, is DVKVTQSSRYLVKRTGEKVFLECVQDMDHENMFWYRQDPGLGLRLIYFSYDVKMKEKGDIPEGYSVSREKKERFSLILESASTNQTSMYLCASSGVRAEQYFGPGTRLTVT.

This sequence joins TRBV7-9 and TRBJ2-7, with D maybe TRBD1 (5 bases). Germline loops: CDR1 SEHNR, CDR2 FQNEAQ (reference sequence). This CDR3 has 14 amino acids. The ends were cut back, 5 bases at V and 3 bases at J, with 14 bases in the middle. The CDR3 bases are TGTGCCAGCAGCCCGTCAGGGTTCCGCTACGAGCAGTACTTC. Translation: CASSPSGFRYEQYF. Based on the CDR3 plus reference TRBV7-9 and TRBJ2-7, the full variable domain is DTGVSQNPRHKITKRGQNVTFRCDPISEHNRLYWYRQTLGQGPEFLTYFQNEAQLEKSRLLSDRFSAERPKGSFSTLEIQRTEQGDSAMYLCASSPSGFRYEQYFGPGTRLTVT.

The chain couples TRBV27 to TRBJ2-7, with TRBD1 as a possible D gene (6 bases). Germline CDR1 reads MNHEY; CDR2 reads SMNVEV (reference sequence). The CDR3 covers 14 residues. V was cut by 5 bases and J by 3 bases, with 14 bases left in between. Written as DNA, the CDR3 is TGTGCCAGCAGTACTTGGGGGCCCAGCTACGAGCAGTACTTC. It is translated as CASSTWGPSYEQYF.

There are a few counts of this clonotype. The J gene is TRBJ2-5, the V gene TRBV29-1, with 8 bases matching TRBD1. The CDR3 sequence is 14 residues long. J was trimmed by 4 bases and V by 7 bases; bases with no gene match: 11. In germline, CDR1 is SQVTM, CDR2 ANQGSEA. CDR3 DNA: TGCAGCGGATCGGACAGGGTAAATCCAGAGACCCAGTACTTC. This sequence encodes CSGSDRVNPETQYF.

The table lists this clonotype with a few counts. The chain is built from TRBV6-2 or TRBV6-3 and TRBJ1-1, with D possibly matching TRBD1 (5 bases). The CDR3 contains 12 residues. V lost 6 bases and J 8 bases, leaving 13 bases between the germline ends. Looked up from germline, CDR1 is MNHEY and CDR2 is SVGEGT. In nucleotides, the CDR3 is TGTGCCAGCAGATCCCAGGGCCCCGAAGCTTTCTTT. It yields the protein CASRSQGPEAFF.

This clonotype was counted ten times or more. Here the CDR3 reads CASNTGRGNNEQFF. Here the CDR3 DNA reads TGTGCCAGTAACACCGGGAGGGGAAACAATGAGCAGTTCTTC. The rearrangement links TRBV19 to TRBJ2-1; 8 bases map to TRBD2. Germline V lookup: CDR1 LNHDA, CDR2 SQIVND (reference sequence). The J segment lost 5 bases and the V segment lost 7 bases, leaving 7 bases of the junction unmatched. The CDR3 runs 14 residues. Full variable domain (rest looked up from reference TRBV19 and TRBJ2-1): DGGITQSPKYLFRKEGQNVTLSCEQNLNHDAMYWYRQDPGQGLRLIYYSQIVNDFQKGDIAEGYSVSREKKESFPLTVTSAQKNPTAFYLCASNTGRGNNEQFFGPGTRLTVL.

This clonotype appeared once. The junction departs from germline at one end; a sequencing error may be responsible. The rearrangement uses TRBV6-2 or TRBV6-3 and TRBJ2-7; D is unresolved. This CDR3 spans 12 amino acids. Germline values: CDR1 MNHEY, CDR2 SVGEGT. CDR3 residues: CAGSAGNPGQYF. Written as DNA, the CDR3 is TGTGCCGGCAGCGCTGGAAACCCCGGGCAGTACTTC.

This clonotype was seen repeatedly, ten times or more. The chain combines TRBV10-3 with TRBJ2-7; possible D gene TRBD1, 6 bases. The germline V and J ends were trimmed by 2 bases and 0 bases, with 8 bases remaining between them. Germline V gives CDR1 ENHRY, CDR2 SYGVKD. The CDR3 consists of 14 residues. In DNA form, the CDR3 reads TGTGCCATCAGTGAGGACAGGACCTCCTACGAGCAGTACTTC. Its translation: CAISEDRTSYEQYF.

This clonotype was counted only a few times. The rearrangement uses TRBV7-2 and TRBJ2-3; 7 bases agree with TRBD2. This CDR3 spans 15 amino acids. The V gene end was trimmed by 5 bases and the J gene end by 4 bases; junction bases not matched to a gene: 9. Germline V gene data show CDR1 as SGHTA and CDR2 as FQGNSA. CDR3 nucleotides: TGTGCCAGCAGCCCCCGCCTAGCGGTTGCAGATACGCAGTATTTT. Amino acids: CASSPRLAVADTQYF.

This clonotype was counted at least ten times. The rearrangement links TRBV4-1 to TRBJ2-1; 7 bases match TRBD2. The length of the CDR3 is 16 residues. After removal of 0 bases from V and 2 bases from J, the junction contained 4 bases not matched to a gene. Germline V gives CDR1 MGHRA, CDR2 YSYEKL. As DNA, the CDR3 is TGCGCCAGCAGCCAAGAACCGGGACTACCCTACAATGAGCAGTTCTTC. Residues: CASSQEPGLPYNEQFF.